This TCR beta chain was documented in a study of shared clonotypes between healthy human individuals (dated by TCRdb to the early 2020s). With respect to the entire study: The cohort comprised a couple of women and a few men aged 18 to 49 years. Each donor's leukapheresis produced roughly between about 0.8 and 8.9 billion PBMCs. The study deeply sequenced blood TCR repertoires of five healthy adults to estimate repertoire size and the extent of clonotype sharing between individuals. Per donor, three plates each were used for CD4 naive and CD4 memory, two for CD8 naive, and one for CD8 memory. Different laboratories and diverse techniques were used to prepare libraries and sequence TCR repertoires, to increase sequencing depth and limit assay-specific biases. On the study overall, not on this receptor specifically: About 5% of naive CD4, 3.5% of naive CD8, approximately 2.2% of memory CD4, and approximately 0.39% of memory CD8 clonotypes were shared across a few donors. Pairwise subsampling led to the expectation that sequencing depth would affect the degree of clonotype sharing among donors. Because the study included a small number of donors, the genetic and exposure-history diversity represented was limited. Sampling was restricted to blood, and TCR repertoires in tissue are likely to differ from TCR repertoires in blood. Clonotypes shared by all four sorted-subset donors showed higher generation probabilities than non-shared clonotypes. Even with the large sequencing depth, rarefaction of the sorted-subset datasets indicated that sequencing was incomplete. Naive subsets generally had larger estimated clonotype richness than memory subsets.

Donors were healthy HIV-negative adults with no recently reported acute infections or vaccinations. All donors were Caucasian adults living in Nashville, Tennessee, USA. CD4+ T cells were enriched through magnetic negative selection, after which naive cells were positively selected on CD45RA and the remaining negative fraction served as the memory subset. Blood was obtained by leukapheresis, after which PBMCs were separated by Ficoll-Histopaque density gradient centrifugation and cryopreserved in liquid nitrogen vapor phase. Purity and quantity of every magnetically sorted T cell population were checked by analytical flow cytometry. Genomic DNA was isolated from each sorted fraction and quantified by UV absorbance on a Nanodrop 2000c. With respect to this clone: Its antigen target is currently unknown. Base-call qualities are not available, and no considerably larger clone is one nucleotide away.

The CDR3 starts with the cysteine, ends with the phenylalanine, and has 17 residues. CDR3 DNA only is kept here, 51 bases in frame from base 1. V is shortened by 1 base, J by 3 bases, and the region joining them spans 16 bases. CDR1 and CDR2 (SGHTA, FQGNSA) derive from the germline V gene. Using the deep immunoSEQ assay, multiplex PCR amplified TCR CDR3 regions from genomic DNA. Extracted genomic DNA from each cell subset was distributed evenly across all wells of several immunoSEQ 96-well plates, and each plate was treated as a replicate. For sorted subsets, each replicate PCR was loaded with roughly 190 ng genomic DNA, equivalent to 25,000 to 35,000 T cell genomes. The purified libraries were quantified using a Qubit 3.0 fluorometer, sized with a Bioanalyzer 2100, and then quantified again using the KAPA Library Quantification kit. Each immunoSEQ 96-well plate was sequenced on its own single-read 150-cycle Illumina NextSeq 550 flow cell. The study's processing was this. The immunoSEQ output contained only junctional sequences without quality scores, so filtering could not match that applied to full-length reads. To assign V/J genes and CDR3, sequences were annotated against IMGT germline references using PyIR, a Python wrapper for IgBLAST v1.9. Reads were removed for weak V/J assignments (E-value above 1e-6), missing CDR3, stop codons, out-of-frame junctions, or ambiguous translated residues. V3J clonotypes were defined as sequences sharing an identical inferred V gene, J gene, and CDR3 amino acid sequence. Percentage overlap between repertoires was calculated by dividing the number of shared unique clonotypes by the size of the smaller repertoire. RTK rarefaction, the Chao1 estimator, and Recon v2.1 estimates of unobserved clonotypes were used to assess repertoire richness. OLGA was used to compute generation probabilities for all TCRbeta clonotypes that the gDNA method yielded from a handful of donors. TCRdb took this table from immuneACCESS and kept in-frame rearrangements with V and J called. Such tables lack part of the clones; where checked against another copy, unresolved V genes explain under half of the gap, and the rest is unexplained. The DNA was the basis for D and trimming; V, J and clone size are from that table. The sample records over 2 million clones, roughly 94% of which are singletons. Roughly 0.13% of the sample is held by the ten biggest clonotypes.

Recombination linked TRBV7-2 to TRBJ1-5, with TRBD1 as a weak D call on 5 bases. Sequencing was done on a sample of naive CD4+ T cells sorted from blood. The meaning of the sample's cell subset or site label: CD45RA+ positively selected. This TCR derives from a man aged 18 to 29 in good health. The sequenced DNA is TGTGCCAGCAGCTTAGATCCCCCCGGCAGGGTCAATCAGCCCCAGCATTTT. Its product reads: CASSLDPPGRVNQPQHF. Extended through the reference TRBV7-2 and TRBJ1-5 proteins, this CDR3 yields the full variable domain: GAGVSQSPSNKVTEKGKDVELRCDPISGHTALYWYRQSLGQGLEFLIYFQGNSAPDKSGLPSDRFSAERTGGSVSTLTIQRTQQEDSAVYLCASSLDPPGRVNQPQHFGDGTRLSIL.